What follows is one TCR beta chain and its context. No cognate antigen has been identified for it. No qualities accompany the bases; no much larger clone lies one base away. This record belongs to a study of cytomegalovirus exposure and HLA in healthy donors (dated 2017 in TCRdb). General notes on the study: In an earlier analysis of 587 of the donors, 276 Gb of sequence data and 90 million to 130 million unique TCR beta sequences from 150 million to 200 million T cells were reported. HLA typing included class I and class II loci at four-digit resolution. Genome-wide SNP genotypes for about three fifths of the roughly 670 donors were used in a later genetic analysis, which treated that subset as a discovery cohort. Using immunosequencing, the study profiled T cell repertoires from some 670 subjects and related those repertoires to cytomegalovirus serostatus. In addition to the first cohort of 666 subjects, a separate validation cohort of approximately 120 different subjects was used. Across some 400 genotyped donors of the cohort, an average of approximately 240,000 unique TCR beta nucleotide sequences per donor were sequenced, and approximately 17% of those sequences were non-productive. An early release that covered around 590 HLA-typed donors contained approximately 320 gigabases of sequencing data and tens of millions of unique TCR sequences. Of the approximately 400 genotyped donors, about 80% fell in the genetic ancestry cluster associated with self-reported Caucasian donors. Four to six DR-DQ haplotypes were handled as single units for association and clustering, since linkage in the cohort was strong. In the later analysis, no new phenotypic data were used to find candidate immune exposures; instead, reliance was placed on TCR beta sequences and their occurrence across donors. To study patterns of TCR occurrence, a later analysis re-analyzed previously published TCR beta repertoires from under 750 donors and added high-resolution HLA genotyping. To decide whether each TCR beta V gene segment behaved as functional or pseudogenic, an earlier analysis of some 600 of the donors relied on high-throughput TCR beta sequencing. The number of typed donors differed by locus: 629-630 for A, B, C, DRB1 and DQB1; some 540 for DQA1; approximately 610 for DPA1; and some 430 for DPB1. To predict cytomegalovirus infection status, the study combined high-throughput TCR immunosequencing, statistical association of individual TCRs with disease status, and machine learning. The aim of the study was to test whether cataloging public T cell receptors could identify signatures of past pathogen exposure. Donor age, sex, ethnicity and CMV serostatus were collected together with the repertoire data. All discovery cohort repertoires had been generated on a single sequencing platform.

The receptor library was made with the immunoSEQ multiplex PCR assay. For the multiplex PCR, a mixture combining 60 forward primers for TCR Vbeta segments and 13 reverse primers for TCR Jbeta segments was used. The CDR3 region of rearranged TCR beta genes was amplified from genomic DNA by a multiplex PCR assay. Amplified TCR beta libraries were sequenced as 87-base-pair reads on the Illumina HiSeq System. The source study handled its data this way. A later analysis counted about 80 million unique TCR beta chains across the 666 repertoires, and some 12 million of these chains were shared by at least two donors. To remove PCR and sequencing errors, raw reads were error-corrected and collapsed into unique sequences using a nearest-neighbor algorithm that merged closely related sequences. CDR3 sequences were aligned to IMGT reference sequences to assign V, D and J gene segments. For a sequence to be retained, a match of at least six nucleotides to both a V gene segment and a J gene segment was required. Rearrangements were classified as productive when the CDR3 lacked stop codons and remained in frame with V and J, and all other rearrangements were classified as non-productive. Following IMGT convention, CDR3 was defined as the stretch from the second conserved V-encoded cysteine up to the conserved J-encoded phenylalanine. The earlier analysis of about 560 of the donors excluded any sequence lacking an unambiguous match to a single V gene segment. An earlier analysis of almost 600 of the donors classified V segments as functional when productive rearrangements were above 56.7% and as segregating when the standard deviation between donors was above 5%. A statistical classification framework was built to diagnose cytomegalovirus status from the catalog of TCR beta chain sequences. In a later analysis, TCR nucleotide sequences were compared against IMGT/GENE-DB human TR gene sequences so that V and J genes could be assigned. Using the TCRdist pipeline, a later analysis assigned CDR3 sequences along with most-parsimonious VDJ recombination scenarios. In a later analysis, each TCR beta chain was defined by its CDR3 amino acid sequence together with its V-gene family, and reads without a unique V-gene family were excluded. To address suspected cross-contamination and a sequencing artifact, a later analysis removed 592 highly shared, low-generation-probability nucleotide sequences. In a later analysis, a clonal expansion index was calculated for each public chain from normalized within-repertoire ranks of inferred template counts. Generation probabilities in a later analysis came from a VDJ recombination model fitted to out-of-frame rearrangements, and those results were checked against IGoR. Hypergeometric tests were used in a later analysis to score TCR-TCR, TCR-HLA and TCR-CMV co-occurrence, with a repertoire-size bias correction applied to the TCR pairs. In a later analysis, false discovery rates were estimated by permuting HLA or CMV assignments 20 times. In a later analysis, co-occurring TCRs were grouped using DBSCAN, and TCRdist sequence similarity was added for clustering within HLA-allele-positive subsets. Co-occurrence clustering excluded repertoires with fewer than 30,000 or more than 120,000 public chains, plus five with anomalous nucleotide sharing. TCRdb took over this immuneACCESS table, retaining in-frame rearrangements with V and J assigned. Such tables are incomplete; in checked studies, under half of the missing clones stem from an unresolved V gene, and the remainder is unexplained. V, J and clone size derive from that table, while D and trimming were established from the DNA sequence. The sample records some 110,000 clones, 70% of which are singletons. The leading ten clones occupy approximately 9% of the sample.

Taken from the germline V gene, the CDR1 and CDR2 loops are SNHLY and FYNNEI. The CDR3 goes from the cysteine to the phenylalanine over 14 residues. CDR3 DNA only is kept here, 42 bases in frame from base 1. Here V drops 10 bases and J drops 4 bases, and the junction holds 7 bases not matched to any gene. In total, fewer than 750 healthy bone marrow donors made up the cohort. All cohort members were sampled while nominally healthy, although unrecorded immune exposures were likely present. The donor was CMV seropositive and was included in the group of approximately 300 seropositive cohort members. Each donor provided a peripheral blood sample, and peripheral blood mononuclear cells were used for TCR beta sequencing. Genomic DNA extraction from the blood cell samples was performed with the Qiagen DNeasy Blood Extraction Kit. On the study overall, not on this receptor specifically: Correlated functional status among segregating V segments might reflect linkage disequilibrium, but an unknown experimental factor could not be ruled out. The only immune exposure information available for the cohort was CMV serostatus. According to a later analysis, TCR association rates differed among HLA loci, with DRB1 alleles showing the most associated TCRs and HLA-C alleles showing the fewest. A cluster of highly shared sequence variants was judged likely to be a technical artifact of the sequencing pipeline. In both the original and validation cohorts, the classifier was reported to diagnose cytomegalovirus status with high specificity and sensitivity. The authors suggested that the approach could potentially be generalized to other disease states and immunological phenotypes. In a later analysis, most CMV-associated TCR beta chains were found to appear HLA-restricted, with HLA associations seemingly driven largely by CMV exposure. The study gave a list of about 150 TCR beta chains associated with cytomegalovirus. According to a later genetic analysis, donors in an Asian-associated ancestry cluster had fewer N-insertions in productive TCRs than the approximately 630-donor mean. According to a later analysis, parvovirus B19, influenza, CMV and Epstein-Barr virus appeared linked to several top co-occurrence clusters. In a later genetic analysis, a missense DCLRE1C variant was associated with V-gene and J-gene trimming of TCR beta chains, and the association was replicated in an independent cohort. Because some donors lacked HLA typing at each locus, the association tests relied only on the typed subset. Only TCR beta chains were sequenced in this cohort, and the absence of alpha or paired-chain data limited detectable features. The earlier analysis of 587 of the donors excluded some 16 rarely observed V segments, including chromosome 9 orphons, because counts were too low. Sequencing depth was assumed to be roughly uniform across donors in the presence/absence analyses, though that assumption may not hold. When HLA alleles, especially DR and DQ, strongly co-occurred, TCR associations were difficult to assign to individual alleles. Across donors, most TCR sequences were observed very rarely, whereas some public TCRs were present in many individuals. Because the 87-base-pair reads could not distinguish some IMGT-functional V segments, including TRBV6-2 and TRBV6-3, those segments were excluded. Compared with equally common non-associated chains, HLA-associated TCR beta chains in a later analysis were more clonally expanded and had lower generation probabilities. In vitro tests confirmed that a few of the cytomegalovirus-associated TCR beta chains recognize cytomegalovirus antigens. A further reported finding was that TCR beta sequences accurately predicted the HLA-A and HLA-B alleles for most subjects in the first cohort. A later analysis associated 15,000 or so TCR beta sequences with specific HLA alleles at a false discovery rate of 0.05. In an earlier analysis of around 600 of the donors, most TCR beta V segments were observed in productive rearrangements about 90% or about 30% of the time, broadly matching IMGT annotations.

The sequence was obtained from a young man in good health and CMV-seropositive. The specimen was PBMCs. The V and J genes are TRBV2 and TRBJ2-5; TRBD2 agrees with 12 junctional bases. The CDR3 reads as follows: CAISTSGRGETQYF. The bases read TGTGCCATCTCGACTAGCGGGAGAGGAGAGACCCAGTACTTC.